This TCR beta chain originates from a study of identical twins (dated by TCRdb to between 2015 and 2016). General notes on the study: TCR alpha and beta repertoires from monozygotic twins, unrelated adults of various ages and cord blood were deep-sequenced to test whether fetal clonotypes persist. To rule out contamination, the twin experiments were replicated at different times with different library preparation protocols. On the study overall, not on this receptor specifically: In monozygotic twins, recombination models systematically underestimated out-of-frame TCR alpha sharing, but the models matched the sharing seen between unrelated individuals. Zero-insertion analyses could be partly confounded by invariant T cells such as MAIT and iNKT, although diverse VJ usage argued against such confounding for most clonotypes. Out-of-frame TCR alpha sequences shared between twins showed an excess of low generation-probability sequences compared with coincidental sharing between unrelated individuals. Fewer insertions were carried by abundant cord blood beta clonotypes, a similar but weaker trend appeared in young adult naive repertoires, and no such trend appeared in memory repertoires. In beta out-of-frame sequences, excess twin sharing was weaker, because having fewer shared sequences lowered the signal-to-noise ratio. Because the same donors could not be followed over many years, conclusions were based on cross-sectional statistical analysis.

Of note for this clonotype: There is no known antigen for this receptor. Base qualities are not at hand, and no much larger clone is one base apart.

Every donor in the study was a healthy Caucasian. Three pairs of female monozygotic twins, all aged 18 to 29 years, were included in the twin cohort. RNA for TCR libraries was isolated from peripheral blood mononuclear cells. Including the terminal cysteine and phenylalanine, the CDR3 comprises 12 residues. Just CDR3 DNA is preserved here, 36 bases in frame from base 1. The germline V gene supplies CDR1 MNHEY and CDR2 SVGEGT. Trimming at the junction amounts to 7 bases on V and 3 bases on J, and the germline ends lie 7 bases apart. The library was generated by 5' RACE. The listed sequencing device is Illumina HiSeq 2000. A universal primer binding site was added through template switching, and the final cDNA carried a unique molecular identifier so that TCR cDNA molecules could be counted accurately. First-strand cDNA for TCR alpha and beta chains was synthesized from specific primers in the conserved constant-segment region. To control for contamination, each cDNA library was double barcoded with a SMART-Mk sample barcode plus Illumina barcodes. TruSeq adapter sequences, together with Illumina sample barcodes, were added in two successive PCR steps. TCR alpha and beta cDNA libraries were sequenced on the Illumina HiSeq platform with custom primers. As for the original processing: MiGEC processed the raw reads to extract unique molecular identifiers, while MiXCR was used to determine the CDR3 positions. For each individual, recombination models were inferred using an EM algorithm with the repgenHMM and IGoR tools. The analysis of shared clonotypes was done with the tcR package in R, with sharing normalized by the product of cloneset sizes. Out-of-frame nonproductive sequences were analyzed to study raw recombination free of thymic and clonal selection effects. TCRdb itself trimmed the public reads at Q25 with fastp, ran MiXCR and retained productive beta chains. Identical CDR3 proteins give one entry, which carries the most common genes and DNA. TCRdb assigned the V and J calls; the authors' analysis was not used. For this sample the table gives approximately 700,000 distinct CDR3 sequences, of which roughly 20% were detected only once. Around 12% of the sample comes from the top ten.

The sample was also reused in another study, on T cells expressing NK-cell markers. The second study's authors report: Three sorted T-cell subsets (CD3+CD56+NKG2C+, CD3+CD56+NKG2C- and CD3+CD56-NKG2C+) from eight donors had their TCR beta-chain repertoires profiled. Among the eight sequenced donors, only one was HCMV-seronegative, while the other seven were HCMV-seropositive. In several experiments an anti-gammadeltaTCR antibody was added to restrict sorting to alphabetaTCR-expressing T cells. For about 6 donors, the dominant CD3+CD56+NKG2C+ clonotypes were among the top 10 CD8+ clonotypes and accounted for roughly 1.0-8% of CD8+ T cells. Those dominant clonotypes were again the most abundant among CD3+CD56-NKG2C+ cells in four donors, at about 28.3-65%. It remained unclear whether the expanded NKG2C-expressing T cell clones were specific for HCMV antigens. Randomly selected healthy volunteers, three men and five women, were used as the eight sequenced donors. To determine HCMV serostatus, a commercial ELISA kit was used to detect HCMV-specific IgG in serum. For more than five donors, bulk peripheral blood T-cell repertoires were additionally sequenced from unsorted PBMC. Reads were demultiplexed and grouped by UMI with MIGEC, and clonotypes were assembled and quantified with MiTCR. To exclude erroneous sequences, only TCR cDNA sequences supported by at least two reads were retained. The tcR package was used for downstream repertoire analysis, and clonotypes were matched across fractions by CDR3 nucleotide sequence plus V segment. Antigen specificity was annotated against VDJdb with VDJmatch, allowing one amino acid substitution in CDR3.

The chain links TRBV6-2 or TRBV6-3 with TRBJ2-1; the D gene cannot be named for sure. Sample: PBMCs. The clonotype comes from a woman under 30 in good health. The CDR3: CASMSFYNEQFF. The DNA sequence is given as TGTGCCAGCATGAGTTTCTACAATGAGCAGTTCTTC.